The sequence of this T cell receptor (beta chain) was determined in a study of cytomegalovirus exposure and HLA in healthy donors. Study-level background: Researchers previously reported finding 100 million or so unique TCR beta sequences from 170 million or so T cells.

The PCR used 60 Vbeta and 13 Jbeta primers. Clones were read by immunoSEQ multiplex PCR, and TCRdb kept only the in-frame ones, dropping some. Here the sample spans hundreds of thousands of clones, about 80% being singletons. Remarks on this clone: Its target is unknown.

The junction had 4 bases not matched to a gene; V was cut back by 6 bases and J by 8 bases. The CDR3 is made up of 13 amino acids. Looked up from germline, CDR1 is MDHEN and CDR2 is SYDVKM. The study's findings and limits: Cytomegalovirus status was reportedly diagnosed by the classifier with high sensitivity and specificity. Associated with cytomegalovirus, according to the listing, were some 150 TCR beta chains.

The receptor comes from a woman in her thirties or forties in good health and CMV-seronegative. The sequenced sample consisted of PBMCs. The chain recombines TRBV28 with TRBJ1-4; 9 bases agree with TRBD1. The CDR3 nucleotides are TGTGCCAGCAGCGGACAGGGGAGGGAAAAACTGTTTTTT. Translation: CASSGQGREKLFF.